Listed below are T cell receptor beta chains from one sample, sequenced in a study of siplizumab effects on memory and regulatory T cells. Assay used: immunoSEQ multiplex PCR; TCRdb lists only in-frame clones, some missing. The table records about 110,000 clones, under 95% of them present only once. Material: Tregs sorted from blood. The source of these receptors is a human donor in good health. The CDR3 runs from the conserved cysteine through the conserved F or W. D genes are given only for firm matches.

j_call: TRBJ2-1; v_call: TRBV9; d_call: NA; cdr3_nt: TGTGCCAGCAGATCCGGTGGTAGCGAATACAATGAGCAGTTCTTC; cdr3_aa: CASRSGGSEYNEQFF
j_call: TRBJ1-2; v_call: TRBV18; d_call: TRBD1; cdr3_nt: TGTGCCAGCTCACCCGACAGGGCCTATGGCTACACCTTC; cdr3_aa: CASSPDRAYGYTF
j_call: TRBJ2-6; v_call: TRBV7-9; d_call: NA; cdr3_nt: TGTGCCAGCAGCTATGGGGGTTCTGGGGCCAACGTCCTGACTTTC; cdr3_aa: CASSYGGSGANVLTF
j_call: TRBJ2-4; v_call: TRBV11-2; d_call: TRBD2; cdr3_nt: TGTGCCAGCAGCCTTAGCGGGTGGGAAGCCAAAAACATTCAGTACTTC; cdr3_aa: CASSLSGWEAKNIQYF
j_call: TRBJ2-7; v_call: TRBV6-1; d_call: NA; cdr3_nt: TGTGCCAGCAGTGAAGTAAGCGAGCAGTACTTC; cdr3_aa: CASSEVSEQYF
j_call: TRBJ1-2; v_call: TRBV5-5; d_call: NA; cdr3_nt: TGTGCCAGCAGCTTGGGGCAGGGAGTGTCCGGCTACACCTTC; cdr3_aa: CASSLGQGVSGYTF
j_call: TRBJ1-2; v_call: TRBV9; d_call: NA; cdr3_nt: TGTGCCAGCAGCGCGGGGTATGGCTACACCTTC; cdr3_aa: CASSAGYGYTF
j_call: TRBJ2-2; v_call: TRBV11-3; d_call: TRBD1; cdr3_nt: TGTGCCAGCAGCTTTACAGGGGGCGGGGAGCTGTTTTTT; cdr3_aa: CASSFTGGGELFF
j_call: TRBJ1-5; v_call: TRBV18; d_call: TRBD1; cdr3_nt: TGTGCCAGCTCACCATCGGGTCCAGGGGGTTCCAATCAGCCCCAGCATTTT; cdr3_aa: CASSPSGPGGSNQPQHF
j_call: TRBJ2-3; v_call: TRBV7-3; d_call: NA; cdr3_nt: TGTGCCAGCAGCTACCACGGAACTATGGTTAATACGCAGTATTTT; cdr3_aa: CASSYHGTMVNTQYF